A selection of T cell receptor beta chains follows, all from one sample in a study of OX40 agonist ivuxolimab in advanced cancers. Method: immunoSEQ multiplex PCR; TCRdb's copy keeps in-frame clones and lacks some. The data hold roughly 48,000 clones, with approximately 87% observed a single time. Specimen: CD4+ or CD8+ T cells sorted from blood, collected in a trial of the OX40 agonist ivuxolimab. The origin of the receptors is an adult with an advanced solid tumor such as melanoma, head and neck, liver or kidney cancer. Both conserved end residues are part of each CDR3. D genes are given only for firm matches. Size is omitted from some rows. Given values are once, few, many or a class for expanded clones.

TRBD2 TRBJ2-2 NA TRBV9 CASSNPGLAGGPRELFF TGTGCCAGCAGCAATCCGGGACTAGCGGGGGGACCCCGGGAGCTGTTTTTT
TRBD1 TRBJ2-1 NA TRBV9 CASGRTGSSYNEQFF TGTGCCAGCGGTAGGACAGGGAGCTCCTACAATGAGCAGTTCTTC
NA TRBJ2-5 once TRBV19 CASSIGPIQETQYF TGTGCCAGTAGTATAGGGCCTATCCAAGAGACCCAGTACTTC
NA TRBJ1-4 NA TRBV27 CASSLDGRSNEKLFF TGTGCCAGCAGTTTAGATGGGCGCAGTAATGAAAAACTGTTTTTT
TRBD2 TRBJ2-7 NA TRBV4-1 CASSQVLAEDYEQYF TGCGCCAGCAGCCAAGTACTAGCGGAAGACTACGAGCAGTACTTC
TRBD2 TRBJ2-7 NA TRBV19 CASWPPGGYNSNEQYF TGTGCCAGTTGGCCCCCCGGGGGGTATAATTCAAACGAGCAGTACTTC
NA TRBJ2-1 NA TRBV11-2 CASSLGGSAGMDEQFF TGTGCCAGCAGCTTAGGTGGTTCGGCAGGGATGGATGAGCAGTTCTTC
NA TRBJ1-1 medium-sized TRBV13 CASSLTGSRTEAFF TGTGCCAGCAGCTTGACAGGCTCACGGACTGAAGCTTTCTTT
NA TRBJ2-1 NA TRBV19 CASSIGFGSEQFF TGTGCCAGTAGTATAGGGTTCGGGAGTGAGCAGTTCTTC
NA TRBJ2-1 once TRBV11-3 CASGREDNEQFF TGTGCCAGCGGGCGGGAAGACAATGAGCAGTTCTTC
TRBD1 TRBJ1-2 NA TRBV12-5 CASGLVMGQGPGDYGYTF TGTGCTAGTGGTTTGGTAATGGGACAGGGGCCTGGGGACTATGGCTACACCTTC
NA TRBJ2-3 NA TRBV5-3 CASSNQSTDTQYF TGTGCCAGCAGCAACCAGAGCACAGATACGCAGTATTTT
NA TRBJ2-3 NA TRBV9 CASSVERGPADTQYF TGTGCCAGCAGCGTAGAAAGGGGCCCCGCAGATACGCAGTATTTT